One TCR beta chain is described in this entry. Its antigen is undetermined. This sample was included in a study of OX40 agonist ivuxolimab in advanced cancers. Study background: Dose-escalation patients had hepatocellular carcinoma, melanoma, renal cell or head and neck cancer. Study-wide points: Antigen specificity was not determined for the expanded peripheral T cells.

Libraries were prepared by immunoSEQ multiplex PCR; TCRdb keeps only in-frame clonotypes and omits some of them. Among fewer than 100,000 clones listed, roughly four fifths were seen once. After removal of 6 bases from V and 8 bases from J, the junction contained 7 bases not matched to a gene. Germline values: CDR1 MDHEN, CDR2 SYDVKM. The CDR3 sequence is 14 residues long. Material: CD4+ or CD8+ T cells sorted from blood, obtained in a trial of the OX40 agonist ivuxolimab. The rearrangement joins TRBV28 to TRBJ1-1; TRBD1 agrees at 12 bases. The clonotype originates from an adult with an advanced solid tumor such as melanoma, head and neck, liver or kidney cancer. Here the CDR3 reads CASSQSGTGGEAFF. The CDR3, as DNA: TGTGCCAGCAGCCAATCCGGGACAGGGGGCGAAGCTTTCTTT.